This TCR beta chain was documented in a study of T cell responses to AZD1222 COVID-19 vaccine. The CDR3 is made up of 15 amino acids. V dropped 6 bases and J dropped 5; count of bases not matched to a gene: 11. Germline V gene lookup returns CDR1 MNHNY and CDR2 SVGAGI (reference sequence). Sequencing used immunoSEQ multiplex PCR; TCRdb keeps in-frame clones, though not all of them. The sample has 84,000 or so clones; around 91% are singletons. This receptor was identified in an adult in good health. This specimen was peripheral blood, taken on day 0 of MenACWY control vaccination. The rearrangement uses TRBV6-6 and TRBJ2-7; TRBD2 aligns across 9 bases. In nucleotides, the CDR3 is TGTGCCAGCAGGACGGGCGGGGGGGCCGTCCACGAGCAGTACTTC. It translates to CASRTGGGAVHEQYF.